The text below deals with one T cell receptor beta chain. As yet, its antigen is unknown. This specimen comes from a study of cytomegalovirus exposure and HLA in healthy donors. The CDR3 extends over 13 amino acids. Germline loops: CDR1 LNHDA, CDR2 SQIVND (reference sequence). V was trimmed by 6 bases and J by 7 bases, leaving 15 bases between them. The study ran its PCR with 60 Vbeta and 13 Jbeta primers. Method: immunoSEQ multiplex PCR; TCRdb's copy keeps in-frame clones and lacks some. The repertoire holds about 100,000 clones, with 65% to 80% as singletons. General study points: V- and J-gene trimming of TCR beta was linked (in a later analysis) to a missense DCLRE1C variant. Being productive about 87% or about 30% of the time was typical of most TCR beta V segments in an earlier analysis. Accurate HLA-A and HLA-B prediction from TCR beta sequences was reported for most subjects.

The receptor's source is a woman aged 40 to 49 in good health and CMV-seronegative. Specimen: PBMCs. The rearrangement links TRBV19 to TRBJ1-1, with D possibly being TRBD1 (6 bases). The CDR3 bases are TGTGCCAGTAGCCCGGACAGCGACCTTGAAGCTTTCTTT. This gives the protein CASSPDSDLEAFF.